This TCR beta chain was identified in a study of T cell repertoires in cytomegalovirus infection. Across the whole study: It was the public TCR beta signatures that indicated both CMV infection and matching HLA type.

This clonotype was counted at least ten times. Its antigen is still unknown. V was pared by 1 base and J by 4 bases, with 10 bases between. The germline gives CDR1 SGHVS, CDR2 FQNEAQ. This CDR3 region has 15 residues. TCRdb processed the reads anew with MiXCR; each CDR3 protein has one entry. The sample records about 60,000 distinct CDR3 sequences, 25% to 40% being singletons. This chain connects TRBV7-8 to TRBJ1-4; D is unclear. The TCR originated in a human donor in good health (CMV status not recorded). Some clones in this sample may be carry-over from other donors' samples. Sequences were obtained from PBMCs, sequenced either directly or after in vitro stimulation (not recorded which). The CDR3 protein is CASSLETLLNEKLFF. In DNA form, the CDR3 reads TGTGCCAGCAGCTTAGAAACCCTTCTTAATGAAAAACTGTTTTTT. Filled out from reference TRBV7-8 and TRBJ1-4, the complete variable domain reads GAGVSQSPRYKVAKRGQDVALRCDPISGHVSLFWYQQALGQGPEFLTYFQNEAQLDKSGLPSDRFFAERPEGSVSTLKIQRTQQEDSAVYLCASSLETLLNEKLFFGSGTQLSVL.